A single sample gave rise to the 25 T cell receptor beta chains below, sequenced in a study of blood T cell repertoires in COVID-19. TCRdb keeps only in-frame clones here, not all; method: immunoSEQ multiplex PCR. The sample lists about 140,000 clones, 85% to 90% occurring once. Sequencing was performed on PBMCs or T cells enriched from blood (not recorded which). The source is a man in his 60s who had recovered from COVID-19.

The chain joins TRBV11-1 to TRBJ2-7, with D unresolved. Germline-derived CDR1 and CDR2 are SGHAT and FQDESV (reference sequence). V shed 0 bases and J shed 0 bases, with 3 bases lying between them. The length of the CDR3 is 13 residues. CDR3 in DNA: TGTGCCAGCAGCTTAGCAGCCTCCTACGAGCAGTACTTC. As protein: CASSLAASYEQYF.

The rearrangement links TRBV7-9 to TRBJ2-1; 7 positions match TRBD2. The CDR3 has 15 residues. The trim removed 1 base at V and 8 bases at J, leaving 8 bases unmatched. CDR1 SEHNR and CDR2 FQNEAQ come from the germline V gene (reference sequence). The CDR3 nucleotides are TGTGCCAGCAGCTTAGAGGGAGGGCCGGGGGATGAGCAGTTCTTC. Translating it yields CASSLEGGPGDEQFF.

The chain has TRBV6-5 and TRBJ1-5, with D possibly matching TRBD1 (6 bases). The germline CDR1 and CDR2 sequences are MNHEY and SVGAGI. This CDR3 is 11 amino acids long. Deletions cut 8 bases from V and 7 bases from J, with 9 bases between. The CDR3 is CASGTGQPQHF. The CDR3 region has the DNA TGTGCCAGCGGTACAGGGCAGCCCCAGCATTTT.

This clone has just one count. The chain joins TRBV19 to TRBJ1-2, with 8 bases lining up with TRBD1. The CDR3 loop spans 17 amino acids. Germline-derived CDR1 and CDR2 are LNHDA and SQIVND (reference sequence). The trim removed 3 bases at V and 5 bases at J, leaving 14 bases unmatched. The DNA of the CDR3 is TGTGCCAGTAGTATCCTCGGACAGGGAACTCTCGTTTATGGCTACACCTTC. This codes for CASSILGQGTLVYGYTF. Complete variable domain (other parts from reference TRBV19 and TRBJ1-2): DGGITQSPKYLFRKEGQNVTLSCEQNLNHDAMYWYRQDPGQGLRLIYYSQIVNDFQKGDIAEGYSVSREKKESFPLTVTSAQKNPTAFYLCASSILGQGTLVYGYTFGSGTRLTVV.

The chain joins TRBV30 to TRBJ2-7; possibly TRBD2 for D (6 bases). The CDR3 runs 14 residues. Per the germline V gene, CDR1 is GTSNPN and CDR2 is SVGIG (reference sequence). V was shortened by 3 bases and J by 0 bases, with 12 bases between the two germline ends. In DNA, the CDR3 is TGTGCCTGGAGCCGGGACTTCAGCTCCTACGAGCAGTACTTC. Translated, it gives CAWSRDFSSYEQYF.

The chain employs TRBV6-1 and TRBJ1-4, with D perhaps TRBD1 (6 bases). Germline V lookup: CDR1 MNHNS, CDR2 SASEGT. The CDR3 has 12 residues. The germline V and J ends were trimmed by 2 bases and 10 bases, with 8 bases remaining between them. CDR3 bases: TGTGCCAGCAGTGAACACAGGGTAAAACTGTTTTTT. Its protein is CASSEHRVKLFF.

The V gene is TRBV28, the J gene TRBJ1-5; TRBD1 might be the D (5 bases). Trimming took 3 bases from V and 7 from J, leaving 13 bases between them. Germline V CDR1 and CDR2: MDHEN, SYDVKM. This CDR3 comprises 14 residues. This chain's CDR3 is CASSFPQGRQPQHF. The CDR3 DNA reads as TGTGCCAGCAGTTTCCCGCAGGGTCGACAGCCCCAGCATTTT. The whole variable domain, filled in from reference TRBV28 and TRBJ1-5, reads DVKVTQSSRYLVKRTGEKVFLECVQDMDHENMFWYRQDPGLGLRLIYFSYDVKMKEKGDIPEGYSVSREKKERFSLILESASTNQTSMYLCASSFPQGRQPQHFGDGTRLSIL.

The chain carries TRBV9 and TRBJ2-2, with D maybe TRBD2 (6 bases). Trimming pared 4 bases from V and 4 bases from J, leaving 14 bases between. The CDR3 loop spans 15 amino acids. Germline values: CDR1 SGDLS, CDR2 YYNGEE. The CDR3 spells CASSISSVATGELFF. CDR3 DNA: TGTGCCAGCAGCATTTCTAGCGTTGCCACCGGGGAGCTGTTTTTT.

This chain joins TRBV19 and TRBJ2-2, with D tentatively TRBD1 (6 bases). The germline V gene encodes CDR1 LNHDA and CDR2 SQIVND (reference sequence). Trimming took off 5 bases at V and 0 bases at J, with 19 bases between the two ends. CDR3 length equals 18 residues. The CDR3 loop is CASSVRDIYDTNTGELFF. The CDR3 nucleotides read TGTGCCAGTAGTGTCCGGGACATTTACGATACGAACACCGGGGAGCTGTTTTTT. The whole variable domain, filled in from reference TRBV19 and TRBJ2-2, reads DGGITQSPKYLFRKEGQNVTLSCEQNLNHDAMYWYRQDPGQGLRLIYYSQIVNDFQKGDIAEGYSVSREKKESFPLTVTSAQKNPTAFYLCASSVRDIYDTNTGELFFGEGSRLTVL.

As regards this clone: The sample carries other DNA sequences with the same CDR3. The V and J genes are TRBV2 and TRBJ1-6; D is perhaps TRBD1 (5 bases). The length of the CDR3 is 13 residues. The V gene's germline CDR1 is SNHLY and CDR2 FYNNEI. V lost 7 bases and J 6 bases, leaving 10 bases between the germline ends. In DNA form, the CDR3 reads TGTGCCAGCACGGGCAGGGTTAATTCACCCCTCCACTTT. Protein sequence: CASTGRVNSPLHF.

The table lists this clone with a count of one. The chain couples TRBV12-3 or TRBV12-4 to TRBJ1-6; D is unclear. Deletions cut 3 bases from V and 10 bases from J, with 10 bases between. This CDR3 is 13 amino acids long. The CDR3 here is CASSLPGPSPLHF. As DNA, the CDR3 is TGTGCCAGCAGTTTGCCGGGTCCGTCACCCCTCCACTTT.

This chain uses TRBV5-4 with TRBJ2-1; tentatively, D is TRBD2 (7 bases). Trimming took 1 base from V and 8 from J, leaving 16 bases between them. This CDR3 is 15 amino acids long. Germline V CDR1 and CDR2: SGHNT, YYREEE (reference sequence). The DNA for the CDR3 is TGTGCCAGCAGCTTGTCCGGGGGGCTACAAGATGAGCAGTTCTTC. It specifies CASSLSGGLQDEQFF.

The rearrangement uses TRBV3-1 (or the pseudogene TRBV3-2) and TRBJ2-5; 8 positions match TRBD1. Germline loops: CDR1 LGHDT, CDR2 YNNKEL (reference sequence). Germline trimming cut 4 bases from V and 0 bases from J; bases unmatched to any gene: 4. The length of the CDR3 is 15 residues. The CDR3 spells CASSPGGRDQETQYF. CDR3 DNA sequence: TGTGCCAGCAGCCCAGGGGGCCGTGACCAAGAGACCCAGTACTTC.

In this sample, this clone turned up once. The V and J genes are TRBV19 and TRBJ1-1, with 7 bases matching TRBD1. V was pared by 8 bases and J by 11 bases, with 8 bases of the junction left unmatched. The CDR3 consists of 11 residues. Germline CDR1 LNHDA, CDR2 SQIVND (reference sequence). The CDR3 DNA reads TGTGCCAGTGGACAGGCGTCTTTTGCTTTCTTT. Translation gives CASGQASFAFF.

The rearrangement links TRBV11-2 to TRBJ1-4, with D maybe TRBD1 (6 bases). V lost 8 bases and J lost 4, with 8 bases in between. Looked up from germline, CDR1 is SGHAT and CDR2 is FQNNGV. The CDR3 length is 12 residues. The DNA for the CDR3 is TGTGCCAGCGGACAGCTTAATGAAAAACTGTTTTTT. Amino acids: CASGQLNEKLFF. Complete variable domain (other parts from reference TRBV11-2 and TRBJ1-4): EAGVAQSPRYKIIEKRQSVAFWCNPISGHATLYWYQQILGQGPKLLIQFQNNGVVDDSQLPKDRFSAERLKGVDSTLKIQPAKLEDSAVYLCASGQLNEKLFFGSGTQLSVL.

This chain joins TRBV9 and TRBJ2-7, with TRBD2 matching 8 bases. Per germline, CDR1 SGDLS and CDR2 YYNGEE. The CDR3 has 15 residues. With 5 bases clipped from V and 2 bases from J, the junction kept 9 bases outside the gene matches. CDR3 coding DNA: TGTGCCAGCAGGGAAGCTAGCGGGCCACCCTACGAGCAGTACTTC. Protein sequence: CASREASGPPYEQYF. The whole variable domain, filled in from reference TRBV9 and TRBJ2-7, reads DSGVTQTPKHLITATGQRVTLRCSPRSGDLSVYWYQQSLDQGLQFLIQYYNGEERAKGNILERFSAQQFPDLHSELNLSSLELGDSALYFCASREASGPPYEQYFGPGTRLTVT.

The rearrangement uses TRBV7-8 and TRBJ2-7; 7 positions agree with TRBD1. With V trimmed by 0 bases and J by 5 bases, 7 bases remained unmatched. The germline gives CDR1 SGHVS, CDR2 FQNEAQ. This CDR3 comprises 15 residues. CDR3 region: CASSLALGQRNEQYF. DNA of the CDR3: TGTGCCAGCAGCTTAGCCCTGGGACAGAGGAACGAGCAGTACTTC.

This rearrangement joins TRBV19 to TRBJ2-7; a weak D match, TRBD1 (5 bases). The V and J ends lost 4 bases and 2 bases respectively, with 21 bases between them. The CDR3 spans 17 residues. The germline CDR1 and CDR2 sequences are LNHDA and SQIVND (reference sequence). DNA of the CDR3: TGTGCCAGTAGTACCCAGGGTTTTGGGGAAAGACCCTACGAGCAGTACTTC. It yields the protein CASSTQGFGERPYEQYF.

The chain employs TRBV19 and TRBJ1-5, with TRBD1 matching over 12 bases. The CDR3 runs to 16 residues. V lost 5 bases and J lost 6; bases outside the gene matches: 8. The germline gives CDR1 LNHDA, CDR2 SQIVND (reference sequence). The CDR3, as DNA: TGTGCCAGTAGTGCCTCCGGGACAGGGGGCGTTCAGCCCCAGCATTTT. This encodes CASSASGTGGVQPQHF.

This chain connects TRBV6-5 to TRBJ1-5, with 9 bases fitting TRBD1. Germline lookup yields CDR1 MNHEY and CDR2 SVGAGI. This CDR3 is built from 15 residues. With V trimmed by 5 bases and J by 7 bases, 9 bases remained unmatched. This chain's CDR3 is CASSTTGGLGQPQHF. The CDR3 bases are TGTGCCAGCAGTACGACAGGGGGGTTAGGGCAGCCCCAGCATTTT.

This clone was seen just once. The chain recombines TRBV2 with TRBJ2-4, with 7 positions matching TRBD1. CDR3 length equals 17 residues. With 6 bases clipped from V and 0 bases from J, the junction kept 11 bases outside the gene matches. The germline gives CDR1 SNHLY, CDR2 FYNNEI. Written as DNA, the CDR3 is TGTGCCAGCAGACCGGGACAGCTGACACTAGCCAAAAACATTCAGTACTTC. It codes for CASRPGQLTLAKNIQYF.

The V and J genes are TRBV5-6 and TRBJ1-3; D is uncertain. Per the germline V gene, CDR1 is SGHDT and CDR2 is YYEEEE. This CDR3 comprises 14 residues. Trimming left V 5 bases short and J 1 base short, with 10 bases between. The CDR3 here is CASSGTGSGNTIYF. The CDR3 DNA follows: TGTGCCAGCAGTGGAACGGGGTCTGGAAACACCATATATTTT.

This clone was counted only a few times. Here the CDR3 DNA reads TGTGCCAGTAGTATAGGCGGGACAGGCGGCGAGCAGTACTTC. Translated: CASSIGGTGGEQYF. The gene calls are TRBV19 and TRBJ2-7, with 8 positions matching TRBD1. V lost 1 base to trimming and J lost 6 bases; unmatched junction nucleotides: 5. Germline lookup yields CDR1 LNHDA and CDR2 SQIVND (reference sequence). The CDR3 is made up of 14 amino acids.

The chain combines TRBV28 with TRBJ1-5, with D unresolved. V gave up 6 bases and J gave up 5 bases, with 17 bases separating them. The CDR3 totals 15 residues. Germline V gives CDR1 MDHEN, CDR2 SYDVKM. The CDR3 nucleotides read TGTGCCAGCAGCCACAGACGCTCACTTGATCAGCCCCAGCATTTT. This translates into CASSHRRSLDQPQHF.

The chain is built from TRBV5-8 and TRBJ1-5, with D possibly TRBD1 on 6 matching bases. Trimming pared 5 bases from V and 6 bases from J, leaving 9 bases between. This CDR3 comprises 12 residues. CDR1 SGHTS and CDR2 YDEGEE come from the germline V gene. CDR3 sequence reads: CASSTGLQPQHF. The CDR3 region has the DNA TGTGCCAGCAGTACAGGGCTTCAGCCCCAGCATTTT.